A selection of T cell receptor beta chains follows, all from one sample in a study of T-cell reconstitution after alpha-beta-depleted transplantation in children. TCRdb re-called the PCR reads with MiXCR, one entry per CDR3 protein. The sample lists a few hundred thousand distinct CDR3 sequences, roughly 11% occurring once. The source material was peripheral blood, sampled 180 days after TCRalphabeta/CD19-depleted stem cell transplant. Source of these receptors: a male patient aged 2-9 years who had a stem cell transplant for chronic granulomatous disease, so the T cells may come from the graft donor. Both conserved end residues are part of each CDR3. D genes are given only for firm matches. Clone size is not always given. Where it is, it says once, few, many or a class for expanded clones.

>.|TRBJ2-3|many|TRBV3-1
TGTGCCAGCAGCCAAGCGCTAGGGGATACGCAGTATTTT
CASSQALGDTQYF
>TRBD2|TRBJ2-1|many|TRBV9
TGTGCCAGCAGCGTAGCCACAGGGACTAGCGGGATCCCCAATGAGCAGTTCTTC
CASSVATGTSGIPNEQFF
>.|TRBJ2-3|many|TRBV10-1
TGCGCCAGCAGTGACAGGGATACGCAGTATTTT
CASSDRDTQYF
>TRBD2|TRBJ2-5|many|TRBV4-2
TGTGCCAGCAGCCACGGACTAGCGGGAGAGGGGGAGACCCAGTACTTC
CASSHGLAGEGETQYF
>TRBD1|TRBJ2-2|many|TRBV5-6
TGTGCCAGCAGCTTGGAGGGACAGATTAACACCGGGGAGCTGTTTTTT
CASSLEGQINTGELFF
>.|TRBJ2-1|once|TRBV6-2/TRBV6-3
TGTGCCAGCAGTCCTTGGGGGAGCTCCTACAATGAGCAGTTCTTC
CASSPWGSSYNEQFF
>TRBD2|TRBJ2-7|.|TRBV13
TGTGCCAGCAGCCGGACCGGGACAACCGGGACTAGCGGGACCGAGCAGTACTTC
CASSRTGTTGTSGTEQYF
>.|TRBJ2-5|many|TRBV7-3
TGTGCCAGCAGCTTAACCGGGGGCCAGACCCAGTACTTC
CASSLTGGQTQYF
>.|TRBJ1-6|many|TRBV5-1
TGCGCCAGCAGCTTGCCAGAAAGCTCCTATAATTCACCCCTCCACTTT
CASSLPESSYNSPLHF
>.|TRBJ1-4|many|TRBV20-1
TGCAGTGCTACGGGGAATGAAAAACTGTTTTTT
CSATGNEKLFF
>TRBD1|TRBJ2-2|many|TRBV6-5
TGTGCCAGCAGTTACTCGAGGGGGCTGACCGGGGAGCTGTTTTTT
CASSYSRGLTGELFF
>TRBD2|TRBJ2-6|many|TRBV25-1
TGTGCCAGCAGTGGGGCCCGTAGCGGGTACAACTCTGGGGCCAACGTCCTGACTTTC
CASSGARSGYNSGANVLTF
>.|TRBJ2-3|many|TRBV7-9
TGTGCCAGCAGCTTAGGGTCAGGTAGCACAGATACGCAGTATTTT
CASSLGSGSTDTQYF
>.|TRBJ1-1|.|TRBV4-3
TGCGCCAGCAGCCCGGGGGGGAAGAACACTGAAGCTTTCTTT
CASSPGGKNTEAFF
>TRBD1|TRBJ2-3|many|TRBV5-1
TGCGCCAGCAGCAGAATTGACAGGGTCGGGCCGCAAGGTACGCAGTATTTT
CASSRIDRVGPQGTQYF
>.|TRBJ2-3|.|TRBV6-1
TGTGCCAGCAGTACCCGCTTGCCAGATACGCAGTATTTT
CASSTRLPDTQYF
>.|TRBJ2-7|many|TRBV28
TGTGCCAGCAGTTTTTCAAGCACGGCCGAGCAGTACTTC
CASSFSSTAEQYF
>.|TRBJ2-3|.|TRBV12-3/TRBV12-4
TGTGCCAGCACCCCTAGGGGTAGCGTATCCACAGATACGCAGTATTTT
CASTPRGSVSTDTQYF
>.|TRBJ2-2|many|TRBV21-1
TGTGCCAGCATCAAAGGTGTACAATCGAACACCGGGGAGCTGTTTTTT
CASIKGVQSNTGELFF
>TRBD2|TRBJ2-1|many|TRBV11-3
TGTGCCAGCAGCTTAGGGCAGCGGGAGTATGATGAGCAGTTCTTC
CASSLGQREYDEQFF
>TRBD2|TRBJ2-7|.|TRBV28
TGTGCCAGGGGCCCCGGGGGGGTTACCTACGAGCAGTACTTC
CARGPGGVTYEQYF
>.|TRBJ1-6|many|TRBV20-1
TGCAGTGCTAGTCGGCGACGGGATAATTCACCCCTCCACTTT
CSASRRRDNSPLHF
>.|TRBJ2-7|.|TRBV28
TGTGCCAGCATTAAGCATCTTTCCGACGAGCAGTACTTC
CASIKHLSDEQYF
>TRBD2|TRBJ2-1|many|TRBV6-1
TGTGCCAGCAGTGCAAAAGGGACTAGCTCCTACAATGAGCAGTTCTTC
CASSAKGTSSYNEQFF
>.|TRBJ2-1|many|TRBV5-1
TGCGCCAGCAGCGTCTTTGGCGCTAAGGAAAGCAATGAGCAGTTCTTC
CASSVFGAKESNEQFF
>TRBD2|TRBJ2-3|.|TRBV25-1
TGTGCCAGCAGTGATTTTAGCGGGAGTCGGAATACGCAGTATTTT
CASSDFSGSRNTQYF
>.|TRBJ1-4|many|TRBV5-1
TGCGCCAGCAGCTTGGCCCAGGGGAATGAAAAACTGTTTTTT
CASSLAQGNEKLFF
>TRBD2|TRBJ2-1|many|TRBV7-2
TGTGCCAGCAGCTTTGACGGGAGGGCCCATGAGCAGTTCTTC
CASSFDGRAHEQFF
>TRBD1|TRBJ1-5|many|TRBV20-1
TGCAGTGCGCGTGGGGACAGGGACAATCAGCCCCAGCATTTT
CSARGDRDNQPQHF
>TRBD1|TRBJ2-7|many|TRBV24-1
TGTGCCACCAGTGACCCGTCCCGGGACAGGGTCACCTACGAGCAGTACTTC
CATSDPSRDRVTYEQYF
>TRBD1|TRBJ2-3|many|TRBV7-9
TGTGCCAGCAGTCATACAGGGGAAATTATTGCCATGCAGTATTTT
CASSHTGEIIAMQYF